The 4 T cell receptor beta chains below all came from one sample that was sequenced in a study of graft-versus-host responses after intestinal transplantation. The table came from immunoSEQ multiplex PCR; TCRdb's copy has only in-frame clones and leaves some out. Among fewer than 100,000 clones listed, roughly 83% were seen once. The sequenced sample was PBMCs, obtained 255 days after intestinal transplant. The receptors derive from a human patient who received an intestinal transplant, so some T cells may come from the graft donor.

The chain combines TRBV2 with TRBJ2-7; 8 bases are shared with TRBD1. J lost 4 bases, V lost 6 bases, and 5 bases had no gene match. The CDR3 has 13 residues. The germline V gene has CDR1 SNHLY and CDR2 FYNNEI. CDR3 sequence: CASRGQGWYEQYF. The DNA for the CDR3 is TGTGCCAGCAGAGGACAGGGATGGTACGAGCAGTACTTC.

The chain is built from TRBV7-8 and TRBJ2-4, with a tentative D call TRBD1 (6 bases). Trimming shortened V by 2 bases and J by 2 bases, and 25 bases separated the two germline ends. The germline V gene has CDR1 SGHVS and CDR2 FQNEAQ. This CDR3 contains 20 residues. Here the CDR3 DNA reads TGTGCCAGCAGCTTATCCTCCGGGACCCTGGACAGCGTATCCAAAAACATTCAGTACTTC. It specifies CASSLSSGTLDSVSKNIQYF.

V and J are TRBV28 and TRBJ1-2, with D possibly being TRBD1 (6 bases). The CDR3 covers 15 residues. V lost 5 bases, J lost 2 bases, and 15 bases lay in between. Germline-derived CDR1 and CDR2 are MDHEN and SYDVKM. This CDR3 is CASSRRAGENYGYTF. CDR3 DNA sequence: TGTGCCAGCAGTCGAAGGGCAGGGGAAAACTATGGCTACACCTTC.

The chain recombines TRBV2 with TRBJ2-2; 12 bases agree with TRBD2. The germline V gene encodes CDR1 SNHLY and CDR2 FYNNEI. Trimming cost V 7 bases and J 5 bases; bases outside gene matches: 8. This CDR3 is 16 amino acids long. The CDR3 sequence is CASKRLAGVGTGELFF. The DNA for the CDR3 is TGTGCCAGCAAAAGACTAGCGGGGGTGGGGACCGGGGAGCTGTTTTTT.